These 11 T cell receptor beta chains were all obtained from the same sample, sequenced in a study of CD8 T cells in ankylosing spondylitis. A single record per CDR3 protein comes from TCRdb applying MiXCR to the 5' RACE reads. The sample has about 160,000 distinct CDR3 sequences; approximately 9% are singletons. What was sequenced was blood, either unsorted or a sorted T cell fraction (not recorded which). These TCRs come from a female donor with ankylosing spondylitis or in good health (not recorded which).

This clonotype was counted between two and nine times. The chain carries TRBV20-1 and TRBJ2-1; D could derive from TRBD1 or TRBD2 (5 bases each). V gave up 0 bases and J gave up 3 bases, with 12 bases separating them. Germline V gene lookup returns CDR1 DFQATT and CDR2 SNEGSKA (reference sequence). The CDR3 totals 15 residues. The CDR3 loop is CSARDLRGYYNEQFF. CDR3 in DNA: TGCAGTGCTAGAGATCTGAGGGGATACTACAATGAGCAGTTCTTC.

There are many counts of this clonotype. The chain combines TRBV5-1 with TRBJ2-1; D is unresolved. The germline V gene has CDR1 SGHRS and CDR2 YFSETQ. The length of the CDR3 is 13 residues. V was shortened by 2 bases and J by 3 bases, with 6 bases between the two germline ends. The CDR3 sequence: CASSLPNYNEQFF. CDR3 nucleotides: TGCGCCAGCAGCTTACCTAACTACAATGAGCAGTTCTTC.

In its sample, this clonotype was seen a few times. The genes are TRBV4-3 and TRBJ2-2; D not resolved. Germline CDR1 and CDR2: LGHNA and YSLEER. V was clipped by 0 bases and J by 4 bases, with 12 bases between them. The CDR3 totals 16 residues. The CDR3 protein is CASSQDWGPPTGELFF. CDR3 in DNA: TGCGCCAGCAGCCAAGATTGGGGTCCCCCCACCGGGGAGCTGTTTTTT.

The chain has TRBV4-3 and TRBJ1-2; D uncertain. Per germline, CDR1 LGHNA and CDR2 YSLEER. CDR3 size: 15 residues. V lost 1 base and J lost 4, with 13 bases in between. The CDR3 region is CASSQVGSYLYGYTF. CDR3 DNA: TGCGCCAGCAGCCAAGTCGGAAGCTACCTCTATGGCTACACCTTC.

In its sample, this clonotype was seen a few times. V is TRBV4-3 and J is TRBJ2-7; D is unclear. In germline, CDR1 is LGHNA, CDR2 YSLEER. V was cut by 0 bases and J by 5 bases, with 11 bases left in between. This CDR3 has 14 amino acids. CDR3 residues: CASSQENSRNEQYF. The CDR3 nucleotides read TGCGCCAGCAGCCAAGAGAACAGTAGGAACGAGCAGTACTTC.

This clonotype was detected a few times. V is TRBV27 and J is TRBJ2-3; possible D gene TRBD2, 6 bases. The germline V gene has CDR1 MNHEY and CDR2 SMNVEV (reference sequence). This CDR3 is built from 13 residues. V lost 4 bases and J lost 7, with 12 bases in between. This CDR3 is CASSSPLANTQYF. CDR3 bases: TGTGCCAGCAGTTCGCCACTAGCAAATACGCAGTATTTT.

This clonotype was seen a handful of times. This rearrangement joins TRBV20-1 to TRBJ2-1, with 11 bases aligning to TRBD2. Trimming took 3 bases from V and 0 from J; bases not matched to a gene: 13. Germline CDR1 and CDR2: DFQATT and SNEGSKA (reference sequence). CDR3 size: 19 residues. The DNA of the CDR3 is TGCAGTGCTAGTCCCACTAGCGGGAGTCTCTGGAGCTCCTACAATGAGCAGTTCTTC. It is translated as CSASPTSGSLWSSYNEQFF.

This sequence joins TRBV9 and TRBJ2-1, with no clear D. V was cut by 0 bases and J by 8 bases, with 6 bases left in between. Looked up from germline, CDR1 is SGDLS and CDR2 is YYNGEE. The CDR3 is made up of 12 amino acids. In DNA, the CDR3 is TGTGCCAGCAGCGTAGACCGCCATGAGCAGTTCTTC. Translation gives CASSVDRHEQFF.

This clonotype has a handful of counts. The chain links TRBV11-2 to TRBJ2-7; D call uncertain. The CDR3 loop spans 12 amino acids. V was cut by 6 bases and J by 7 bases, with 13 bases left in between. Germline V gene data show CDR1 as SGHAT and CDR2 as FQNNGV. The CDR3 is CASSPTAREQYF. For the CDR3, the DNA is TGTGCCAGCAGTCCCACAGCGCGTGAGCAGTACTTC.

This clonotype has more than one count but fewer than ten. The rearrangement links TRBV10-3 to TRBJ2-7, with a weak D call TRBD2 (7 bases). Trimming pared 5 bases from V and 0 bases from J, leaving 14 bases between. Germline CDR1 is ENHRY and CDR2 is SYGVKD. The CDR3 is 15 residues long. The CDR3 bases are TGTGCCATCAGTACCCGGGGGGCTCCCTCCTACGAGCAGTACTTC. It encodes CAISTRGAPSYEQYF.

The chain recombines TRBV7-2 with TRBJ2-7; D not resolved. Trimming removed 1 base at V and 2 bases at J, with 6 bases between. Per germline, CDR1 SGHTA and CDR2 FQGNSA. The CDR3 spans 13 residues. CDR3 sequence reads: CASSLELTYEQYF. CDR3 sequence (DNA): TGTGCCAGCAGCTTAGAACTCACCTACGAGCAGTACTTC.